These 2 T cell receptor beta chains originate from one sample sequenced in a study of blood T cell repertoires in COVID-19. Clones were sequenced by immunoSEQ multiplex PCR, and TCRdb holds only the in-frame ones, with some missing. The sample consists of fewer than 150,000 clones, approximately 77% of them appearing once. Sequencing used peripheral blood. Receptor source: an elderly man with acute or convalescent COVID-19.

The V and J genes are TRBV5-1 and TRBJ2-5, with 16 nucleotides matching TRBD2. Unmatched junction bases numbered 3, after V lost 4 bases and J lost 9 bases. Germline CDR1 and CDR2: SGHRS and YFSETQ. CDR3 length: 14 amino acids. CDR3 residues: CASSPGTSGGAQYF. Here the CDR3 DNA reads TGCGCCAGCAGCCCCGGGACTAGCGGGGGGGCCCAGTACTTC.

This rearrangement joins TRBV6-6 to TRBJ2-7; 12 bases agree with TRBD1. The CDR3 is 15 residues long. Trimming at V came to 7 bases and at J to 6 bases, leaving 10 bases not matched to a gene. CDR1 and CDR2 from the germline V gene are MNHNY and SVGAGI (reference sequence). The CDR3 sequence: CASTDPGQGALEQYF. CDR3 in DNA: TGTGCCAGCACAGACCCGGGACAGGGGGCCCTCGAGCAGTACTTC.